A selection of T cell receptor beta chains follows, all from one sample in a study of OX40 agonist ivuxolimab in advanced cancers. Libraries were prepared by immunoSEQ multiplex PCR; TCRdb keeps only in-frame clonotypes and omits some of them. The table shows tens of thousands of clones, with approximately 75% occurring only once. The sample here was CD4+ or CD8+ T cells sorted from blood, taken in a trial of the OX40 agonist ivuxolimab. The receptors derive from an adult with an advanced solid tumor such as melanoma, head and neck, liver or kidney cancer. CDR3s include the opening cysteine and the closing phenylalanine or tryptophan. Each record gives: J gene, clone size, D gene, V gene, CDR3 protein, CDR3 DNA. D genes are given only for firm matches. The size of a clone is reported for some rows only, either as once, few or many, or as a class for expanded clones.

TRBJ2-7 | once | TRBD1 | TRBV5-6 | CASSSGTGAHEQYF | TGTGCCAGCAGTTCCGGGACAGGGGCTCACGAGCAGTACTTC
TRBJ2-5 | - | - | TRBV2 | CASSAGRETQYF | TGTGCCAGCAGTGCTGGGCGGGAGACCCAGTACTTC
TRBJ1-2 | few | - | TRBV6-1 | CASTAIRTGSLGYTF | TGTGCCAGCACGGCCATCCGAACAGGGTCCTTGGGCTACACCTTC
TRBJ2-5 | - | - | TRBV10-3 | CAIGGGEQETQYF | TGTGCCATCGGGGGCGGGGAGCAAGAGACCCAGTACTTC
TRBJ1-6 | - | - | TRBV10-3 | CAISETPNNSPLHF | TGTGCCATCAGTGAGACACCTAATAATTCACCCCTCCACTTT
TRBJ1-5 | - | - | TRBV19 | CASSARGDRPQHF | TGTGCCAGTAGTGCCCGCGGCGATCGGCCCCAGCATTTT
TRBJ2-5 | once | - | TRBV29-1 | CSVDPTKGETQYF | TGCAGCGTTGACCCCACCAAGGGGGAGACCCAGTACTTC
TRBJ2-1 | - | TRBD2 | TRBV11-2 | CASSLAAGGTYNEQFF | TGTGCCAGCAGCTTAGCCGCGGGGGGGACCTACAATGAGCAGTTCTTC
TRBJ2-3 | once | - | TRBV5-1 | CASSFRGRTDTQYF | TGCGCCAGCAGCTTTCGGGGCAGAACAGATACGCAGTATTTT
TRBJ2-2 | - | - | TRBV7-3 | CASRPGAANTGELFF | TGTGCCAGCAGGCCAGGCGCCGCGAACACCGGGGAGCTGTTTTTT
TRBJ1-2 | - | - | TRBV4-2 | CASSQDQGLVSYGYTF | TGTGCCAGCAGCCAAGATCAGGGACTTGTCTCCTATGGCTACACCTTC
TRBJ1-1 | medium-sized | - | TRBV12-5 | CASGFSNTEAFF | TGTGCTAGTGGTTTCTCGAACACTGAAGCTTTCTTT
TRBJ2-3 | - | TRBD2 | TRBV29-1 | CSAGRGGGTDTQYF | TGCAGCGCGGGGCGGGGGGGCGGCACAGATACGCAGTATTTT
TRBJ2-3 | - | - | TRBV7-3 | CASSRLGRRPSTDTQYF | TGTGCCAGCAGCCGCCTCGGACGGAGGCCTAGCACAGATACGCAGTATTTT
TRBJ2-2 | - | - | TRBV7-9 | CASSLGVGTGELFF | TGTGCCAGCAGCCTCGGGGTTGGGACCGGGGAGCTGTTTTTT
TRBJ2-1 | - | - | TRBV5-5 | CASSPPDRPNEQFF | TGTGCCAGCAGCCCGCCGGACAGACCCAATGAGCAGTTCTTC
TRBJ2-1 | - | - | TRBV28 | CASSELRLSSYNEQFF | TGTGCCAGCAGCGAACTACGACTATCCTCCTACAATGAGCAGTTCTTC
TRBJ2-3 | - | - | TRBV5-1 | CASSLGTSSDTQYF | TGCGCCAGCAGCTTGGGGACATCTTCAGATACGCAGTATTTT
TRBJ2-7 | - | - | TRBV6-1 | CASSELGRGSSYEQYF | TGTGCCAGCAGTGAGTTGGGGAGGGGGAGCTCCTACGAGCAGTACTTC
TRBJ1-6 | - | - | TRBV5-4 | CASSLEWGMNNSPLHF | TGTGCCAGCAGCTTGGAGTGGGGGATGAATAATTCACCCCTCCACTTT
TRBJ2-3 | - | - | TRBV5-4 | CASSLEGGPWDTQYF | TGTGCCAGCAGCTTGGAAGGGGGGCCGTGGGATACGCAGTATTTT
TRBJ1-1 | - | - | TRBV5-8 | CASSFGTSNTEAFF | TGTGCCAGCAGCTTTGGGACCTCGAACACTGAAGCTTTCTTT
TRBJ2-3 | - | TRBD2 | TRBV4-2 | CASSPLRGDGTDTQYF | TGTGCCAGCAGCCCCCTGCGGGGGGATGGGACAGATACGCAGTATTTT
TRBJ1-5 | few | - | TRBV6-5 | CASSLDRTSNQPQHF | TGTGCCAGCAGCTTAGACAGGACCAGCAATCAGCCCCAGCATTTT
TRBJ1-1 | - | - | TRBV6-1 | CASSEMYTEAFF | TGTGCCAGCAGTGAAATGTACACTGAAGCTTTCTTT
TRBJ1-6 | - | - | TRBV7-5 | CVRSLDNPDYNSPLHF | TGTGTCAGAAGCTTAGACAACCCCGACTATAATTCACCCCTCCACTTT
TRBJ1-5 | - | - | TRBV21-1 | CASSARAGGQPQHF | TGTGCCAGCAGCGCTCGGGCAGGGGGGCAGCCCCAGCATTTT
TRBJ1-1 | - | TRBD1 | TRBV7-2 | CASRGSRTGNTEAFF | TGTGCCAGCAGGGGGTCGAGGACAGGGAACACTGAAGCTTTCTTT
TRBJ2-3 | few | TRBD2 | TRBV2 | CASSALAGGGTDTQYF | TGTGCCAGCAGTGCGCTAGCGGGGGGGGGCACAGATACGCAGTATTTT
TRBJ1-4 | - | TRBD1 | TRBV2 | CASRDSGTGYEKLFF | TGTGCCAGCAGAGACTCCGGGACAGGGTATGAAAAACTGTTTTTT
TRBJ1-6 | - | - | TRBV7-9 | CASSNQADGSPLHF | TGTGCCAGCAGTAATCAAGCGGACGGTTCACCCCTCCACTTT
TRBJ2-3 | once | TRBD1 | TRBV9 | CASSPIGQPGGHTDTQYF | TGTGCCAGCAGCCCTATCGGACAGCCAGGGGGCCACACAGATACGCAGTATTTT
TRBJ2-1 | - | TRBD2 | TRBV7-3 | CASSFSGVNNEQFF | TGTGCCAGCAGCTTTAGCGGGGTGAACAATGAGCAGTTCTTC
TRBJ1-6 | - | TRBD1 | TRBV6-6 | CASSLGQDNSPLHF | TGTGCCAGCAGTCTCGGACAGGACAATTCACCCCTCCACTTT
TRBJ2-3 | - | - | TRBV10-2 | CASSETGPESTDTQYF | TGCGCCAGCAGTGAGACAGGACCGGAGAGCACAGATACGCAGTATTTT
TRBJ1-5 | few | - | TRBV7-2 | CASSGGGRQPQHF | TGTGCCAGCAGCGGAGGCGGTCGTCAGCCCCAGCATTTT
TRBJ1-1 | - | - | TRBV19 | CASSIGEGRTEAFF | TGTGCCAGTAGTATAGGCGAGGGTCGCACTGAAGCTTTCTTT
TRBJ1-5 | - | TRBD1 | TRBV7-8 | CASSLQGLAGGFYSNQPQHF | TGTGCCAGCAGCTTACAGGGCTTGGCAGGGGGATTCTATAGCAATCAGCCCCAGCATTTT
TRBJ2-1 | - | - | TRBV10-1 | CATGSRDEQFF | TGCGCTACGGGATCCCGCGATGAGCAGTTCTTC
TRBJ2-7 | - | TRBD1 | TRBV5-1 | CASSLGGQGKYEQYF | TGCGCCAGCAGCTTGGGTGGACAGGGGAAATACGAGCAGTACTTC
TRBJ1-4 | - | - | TRBV6-1 | CASTGVEKLFF | TGTGCCAGCACCGGAGTTGAAAAACTGTTTTTT
TRBJ2-1 | - | TRBD1 | TRBV6-6 | CASSYGTDHYNEQFF | TGTGCCAGCAGTTATGGGACAGACCACTACAATGAGCAGTTCTTC
TRBJ2-1 | - | TRBD1 | TRBV11-3 | CASSPGWTGGKVDYNEQFF | TGTGCCAGCAGCCCAGGGTGGACAGGGGGGAAGGTGGACTACAATGAGCAGTTCTTC
TRBJ2-7 | - | - | TRBV11-1 | CASSLSVGAEQYF | TGTGCCAGCAGCTTATCGGTCGGCGCGGAGCAGTACTTC
TRBJ2-5 | - | - | TRBV18 | CASSPQETQYF | TGTGCCAGCTCACCCCAAGAGACCCAGTACTTC
TRBJ2-7 | - | - | TRBV2 | CASSPQGYEQYF | TGTGCCAGCAGTCCACAGGGATACGAGCAGTACTTC
TRBJ1-6 | - | - | TRBV7-2 | CASSLLTGLNSPLHF | TGTGCCAGCAGCCTACTGACAGGATTAAATTCACCCCTCCACTTT
TRBJ1-2 | - | TRBD1 | TRBV6-6 | CASSGGTGDYYGYTF | TGTGCCAGCAGTGGAGGGACAGGGGATTACTATGGCTACACCTTC
TRBJ2-1 | - | - | TRBV28 | CASSLGINNEQFF | TGTGCCAGCAGTTTGGGTATAAACAATGAGCAGTTCTTC
TRBJ2-7 | - | - | TRBV6-5 | CASSYSRATYEQYF | TGTGCCAGCAGTTACTCGCGGGCTACATACGAGCAGTACTTC
TRBJ2-7 | - | - | TRBV7-2 | CASSLVRDGAYEQYF | TGTGCCAGCAGCTTGGTCCGGGACGGCGCCTACGAGCAGTACTTC
TRBJ2-1 | - | TRBD2 | TRBV7-6 | CASSLVGGAAAEQFF | TGTGCCAGCAGCTTAGTCGGGGGGGCCGCAGCTGAGCAGTTCTTC
TRBJ1-1 | - | - | TRBV5-1 | CASSTGATEAFF | TGCGCCAGCAGCACTGGTGCCACTGAAGCTTTCTTT
TRBJ1-1 | - | - | TRBV9 | CASSTGWRTEAFF | TGTGCCAGCAGTACAGGGTGGCGGACTGAAGCTTTCTTT